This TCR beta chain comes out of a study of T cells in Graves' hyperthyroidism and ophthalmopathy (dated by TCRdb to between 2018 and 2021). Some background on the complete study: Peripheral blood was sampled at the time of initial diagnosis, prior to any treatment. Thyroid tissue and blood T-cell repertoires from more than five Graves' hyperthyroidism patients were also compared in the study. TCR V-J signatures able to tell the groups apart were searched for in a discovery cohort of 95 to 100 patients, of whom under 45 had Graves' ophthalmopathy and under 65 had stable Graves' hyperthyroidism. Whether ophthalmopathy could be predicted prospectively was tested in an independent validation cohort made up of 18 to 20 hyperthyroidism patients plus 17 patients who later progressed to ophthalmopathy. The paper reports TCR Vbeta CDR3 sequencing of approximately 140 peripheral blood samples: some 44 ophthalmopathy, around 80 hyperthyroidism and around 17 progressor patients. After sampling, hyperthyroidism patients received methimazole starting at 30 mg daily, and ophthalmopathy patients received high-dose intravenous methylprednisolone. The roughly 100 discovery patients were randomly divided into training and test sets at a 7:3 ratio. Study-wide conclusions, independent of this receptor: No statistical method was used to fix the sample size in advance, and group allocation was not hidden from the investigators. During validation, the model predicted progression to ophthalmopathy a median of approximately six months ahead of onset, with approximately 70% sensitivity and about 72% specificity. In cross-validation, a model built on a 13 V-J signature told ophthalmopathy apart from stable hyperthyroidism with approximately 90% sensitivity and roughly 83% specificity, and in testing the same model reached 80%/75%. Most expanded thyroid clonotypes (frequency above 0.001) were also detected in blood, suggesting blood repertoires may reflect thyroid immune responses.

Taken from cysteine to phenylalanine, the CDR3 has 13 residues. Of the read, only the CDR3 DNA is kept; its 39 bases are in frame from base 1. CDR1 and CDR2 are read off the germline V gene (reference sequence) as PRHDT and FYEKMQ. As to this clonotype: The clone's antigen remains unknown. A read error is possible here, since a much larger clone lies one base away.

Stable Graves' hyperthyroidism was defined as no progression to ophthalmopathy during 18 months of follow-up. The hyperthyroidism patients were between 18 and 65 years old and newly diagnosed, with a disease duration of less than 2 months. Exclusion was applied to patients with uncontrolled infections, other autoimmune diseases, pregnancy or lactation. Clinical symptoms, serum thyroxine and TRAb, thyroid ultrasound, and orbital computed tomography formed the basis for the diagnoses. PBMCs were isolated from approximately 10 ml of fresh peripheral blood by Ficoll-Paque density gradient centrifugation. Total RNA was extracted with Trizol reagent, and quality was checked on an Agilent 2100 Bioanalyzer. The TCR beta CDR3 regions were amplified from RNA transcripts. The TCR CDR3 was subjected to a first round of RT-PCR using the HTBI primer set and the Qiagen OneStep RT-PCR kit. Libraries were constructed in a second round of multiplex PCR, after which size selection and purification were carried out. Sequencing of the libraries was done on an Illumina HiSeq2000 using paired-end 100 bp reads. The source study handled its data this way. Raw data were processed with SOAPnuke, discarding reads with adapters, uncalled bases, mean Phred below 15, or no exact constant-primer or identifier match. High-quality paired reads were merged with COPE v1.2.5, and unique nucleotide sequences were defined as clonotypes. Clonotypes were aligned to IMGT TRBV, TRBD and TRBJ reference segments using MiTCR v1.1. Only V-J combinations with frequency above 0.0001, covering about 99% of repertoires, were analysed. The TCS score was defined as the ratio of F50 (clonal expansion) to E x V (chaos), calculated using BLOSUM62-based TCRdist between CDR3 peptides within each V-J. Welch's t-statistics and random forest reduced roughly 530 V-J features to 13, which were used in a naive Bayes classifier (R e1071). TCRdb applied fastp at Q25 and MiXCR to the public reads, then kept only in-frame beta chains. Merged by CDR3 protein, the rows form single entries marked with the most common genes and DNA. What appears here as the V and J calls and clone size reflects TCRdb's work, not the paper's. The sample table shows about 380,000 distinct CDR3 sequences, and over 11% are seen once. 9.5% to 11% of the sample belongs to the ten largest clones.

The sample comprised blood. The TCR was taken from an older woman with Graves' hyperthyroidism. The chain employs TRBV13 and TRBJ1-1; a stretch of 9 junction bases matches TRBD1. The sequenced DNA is TGTGCCAGCAGCGTAGGCCCGGACAGGGGAGCTTTCTTT. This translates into CASSVGPDRGAFF. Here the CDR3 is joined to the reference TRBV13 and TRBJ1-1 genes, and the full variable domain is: AAGVIQSPRHLIKEKRETATLKCYPIPRHDTVYWYQQGPGQDPQFLISFYEKMQSDKGSIPDRFSAQQFSDYHSELNMSSLELGDSALYFCASSVGPDRGAFFGQGTRLTVV.